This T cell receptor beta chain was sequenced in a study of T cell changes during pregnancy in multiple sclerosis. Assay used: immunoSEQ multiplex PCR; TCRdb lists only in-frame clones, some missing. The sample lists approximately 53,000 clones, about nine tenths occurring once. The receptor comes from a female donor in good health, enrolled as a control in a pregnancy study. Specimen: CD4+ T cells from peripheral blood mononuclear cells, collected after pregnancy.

CDR3 residues: CASSQGQREDGEETQYF. The DNA for the CDR3 is TGTGCCAGCAGCCAAGGCCAGCGGGAGGATGGGGAAGAGACCCAGTACTTC. This chain connects TRBV4-2 to TRBJ2-5; 9 nucleotides agree with TRBD2. J lost 3 bases, V lost 1 base, and 9 bases had no gene match. The CDR3 has 17 amino acids. Looked up from germline, CDR1 is LGHNA and CDR2 is YNFKEQ.